These 24 T cell receptor beta chains were sequenced from one sample in a study of response to subunit inactivated influenza vaccine. Via MiXCR, TCRdb re-called the RT-PCR reads, giving one row per CDR3 protein. There are hundreds of thousands of distinct CDR3 sequences in the sample; 14% occur only once, and approximately 7.6% lies in the top ten. The sequenced sample was PBMCs from blood, obtained 14 to 15 days before vaccination. These receptors all come from a middle-aged man who received an inactivated influenza vaccine.

In this sample, this clonotype turned up many times. The gene calls are TRBV7-2 and TRBJ2-3, with TRBD1 matching over 7 bases. CDR3 length: 16 amino acids. Unmatched junction bases numbered 15, after V lost 4 bases and J lost 8 bases. The germline gives CDR1 SGHTA, CDR2 FQGNSA. Here the CDR3 DNA reads TGTGCCAGCAGCTCGCCCGGGCTCAGGGGGACGGCTACGCAGTATTTT. Its protein is CASSSPGLRGTATQYF.

The V gene is TRBV5-8, the J gene TRBJ2-2, with 7 bases lining up with TRBD1. After removal of 4 bases from V and 1 base from J, the junction contained 7 bases not matched to a gene. The length of the CDR3 is 16 residues. Germline CDR1 SGHTS, CDR2 YDEGEE. The CDR3 DNA sequence: TGTGCCAGCAGCCCCATGAGGACAGGGAACACCGGGGAGCTGTTTTTT. Residues: CASSPMRTGNTGELFF.

This clonotype was counted only a few times. CDR3 sequence: CASSYSGSGSAEQYF. Written as DNA, the CDR3 is TGTGCCAGCAGTTACTCGGGTAGCGGGAGTGCCGAGCAGTACTTC. This chain uses TRBV6-5 with TRBJ2-7, with 9 bases lining up with TRBD2. CDR3 length: 15 amino acids. Trimming at V came to 0 bases and at J to 6 bases, leaving 6 bases not matched to a gene. In germline, CDR1 is MNHEY, CDR2 SVGAGI.

The chain links TRBV27 to TRBJ2-7, with 12 positions matching TRBD2. With V trimmed by 3 bases and J by 5 bases, 11 bases remained unmatched. The CDR3 is 17 residues long. The V gene's germline CDR1 is MNHEY and CDR2 SMNVEV (reference sequence). The CDR3 DNA is TGTGCCAGCAGTTTCGAAGGCGCTAGCGGGGGGGCCGACGAGCAGTACTTC. Encoded protein: CASSFEGASGGADEQYF.

The chain couples TRBV27 to TRBJ2-2; D possibly matches TRBD1 or TRBD2 (5 bases each). Trimming pared 2 bases from V and 4 bases from J, leaving 11 bases between. The CDR3 covers 15 residues. CDR1 is MNHEY and CDR2 is SMNVEV in the germline V gene (reference sequence). CDR3 in DNA: TGTGCCAGCAGTTTAATTGGGGGAAGCACCGGGGAGCTGTTTTTT. This encodes CASSLIGGSTGELFF.

The rearrangement uses TRBV5-1 and TRBJ2-1; no definite D call. Trimming removed 2 bases from V and 5 bases from J, with 14 bases in between. This CDR3 is 15 amino acids long. Germline V gene sequence: CDR1 SGHRS, CDR2 YFSETQ. CDR3 coding DNA: TGCGCCAGCAGCTTAATATGGCAACCTGACAATGAGCAGTTCTTC. It translates to CASSLIWQPDNEQFF. Full variable domain (missing parts from reference TRBV5-1 and TRBJ2-1): KAGVTQTPRYLIKTRGQQVTLSCSPISGHRSVSWYQQTPGQGLQFLFEYFSETQRNKGNFPGRFSGRQFSNSRSEMNVSTLELGDSALYLCASSLIWQPDNEQFFGPGTRLTVL.

This clonotype was counted only a few times. This rearrangement joins TRBV20-1 to TRBJ2-5; D unresolved. Germline V gene lookup returns CDR1 DFQATT and CDR2 SNEGSKA (reference sequence). The V and J ends lost 3 bases and 2 bases respectively, with 13 bases between them. This CDR3 comprises 14 residues. The CDR3 loop reads CSASPIGLQETQYF. CDR3 coding DNA: TGCAGTGCTAGTCCCATTGGTCTTCAAGAGACCCAGTACTTC.

The J gene is TRBJ1-4, the V gene TRBV29-1, with TRBD1 identical over 7 bases. In germline, CDR1 is SQVTM, CDR2 ANQGSEA. The CDR3 is 13 residues long. V shed 4 bases and J 8 bases; nucleotides not matched to a gene: 7. The CDR3 sequence is CSVADRLGEKLFF. DNA for the CDR3: TGCAGCGTTGCGGACAGGCTTGGGGAAAAACTGTTTTTT.

The CDR3 nucleotides are TGTGCCAGCAGCCAGGGGCCAGCGGGAAGTGTCATGAGGTCCTACAATGAGCAGTTCTTC. This gives the protein CASSQGPAGSVMRSYNEQFF. This chain joins TRBV14 and TRBJ2-1; 7 bases align to TRBD2. Germline CDR1 reads SGHDN; CDR2 reads FVKESK. The CDR3 sequence is 20 residues long. V trimming: 3 bases; J trimming: 1 base; junction bases outside the gene matches: 18.

The sample holds a few counts of this clonotype. CDR3 sequence (DNA): TGTGCCAGCAGCGCCCGACTAGCGGGAGGGCCCCCCTCCCAGTACTTC. As protein: CASSARLAGGPPSQYF. The chain uses TRBV11-2 and TRBJ2-5; 14 bases match TRBD2. Per germline, CDR1 SGHAT and CDR2 FQNNGV. V shed 5 bases, J shed 9 bases, and the junction held 11 bases outside the gene matches. The CDR3 extends over 16 amino acids.

This clonotype has more than one count but fewer than ten. This chain joins TRBV20-1 and TRBJ2-1; D uncertain. This CDR3 contains 16 residues. Germline CDR1 reads DFQATT; CDR2 reads SNEGSKA (reference sequence). Trimming left V 4 bases short and J 6 bases short, with 22 bases between. In DNA form, the CDR3 reads TGCAGTGCTATCCCCCCCCGGGTTGCCTCCATCAATGAGCAGTTCTTC. Its protein is CSAIPPRVASINEQFF.

This chain links TRBV28 with TRBJ2-1; unclear D gene. Germline CDR1 reads MDHEN; CDR2 reads SYDVKM. This CDR3 contains 14 residues. Trimming removed 4 bases from V and 10 bases from J, with 17 bases in between. In DNA form, the CDR3 reads TGTGCCAGCAGTTCCCTCAAAACGCGGCGGGAGCAGTTCTTC. Its protein product is CASSSLKTRREQFF.

The rearrangement joins TRBV30 to TRBJ1-4; the D is unclear. The V end lost 1 base, the J end lost 0 bases, and 9 bases lay between the germline ends. The CDR3 is 15 residues long. The germline V gene encodes CDR1 GTSNPN and CDR2 SVGIG (reference sequence). CDR3 region: CAWSALFATNEKLFF. In nucleotides, the CDR3 is TGTGCCTGGAGTGCCCTATTCGCAACTAATGAAAAACTGTTTTTT.

The chain recombines TRBV7-9 with TRBJ1-2, with a weak D call TRBD1 (5 bases). Trimming pared 5 bases from V and 7 bases from J, leaving 14 bases between. Germline CDR1 and CDR2: SEHNR and FQNEAQ (reference sequence). The CDR3 runs 13 residues. As DNA, the CDR3 is TGTGCCAGCAGCCAGAGGGGATTGAGTGGCTACACCTTC. As protein: CASSQRGLSGYTF. Full variable domain (missing parts from reference TRBV7-9 and TRBJ1-2): DTGVSQNPRHKITKRGQNVTFRCDPISEHNRLYWYRQTLGQGPEFLTYFQNEAQLEKSRLLSDRFSAERPKGSFSTLEIQRTEQGDSAMYLCASSQRGLSGYTFGSGTRLTVV.

The CDR3: CASSDMGIYEQYF. Here the CDR3 DNA reads TGTGCCAGCAGTGATATGGGGATCTACGAGCAGTACTTC. The chain recombines TRBV6-1 with TRBJ2-7, with D uncertain. Looked up from germline, CDR1 is MNHNS and CDR2 is SASEGT. The CDR3 is 13 residues long. V dropped 3 bases and J dropped 3 bases, with 9 bases sitting between them.

This clonotype was seen at least ten times. The chain combines TRBV30 with TRBJ2-3; 12 nucleotides match TRBD2. CDR3 length equals 15 residues. CDR1 is GTSNPN, CDR2 SVGIG, per germline (reference sequence). The junction had 5 bases not matched to a gene; V was cut back by 3 bases and J by 4 bases. The CDR3 loop reads CAWSPASGGADTQYF. DNA for the CDR3: TGTGCCTGGAGCCCCGCTAGCGGGGGGGCAGATACGCAGTATTTT. Variable domain in full (rest from reference TRBV30 and TRBJ2-3): SQTIHQWPATLVQPVGSPLSLECTVEGTSNPNLYWYRQAAGRGLQLLFYSVGIGQISSEVPQNLSASRPQDRQFILSSKKLLLSDSGFYLCAWSPASGGADTQYFGPGTRLTVL.

The chain employs TRBV29-1 and TRBJ1-1; D gene unclear. From germline, CDR1 is SQVTM and CDR2 ANQGSEA. The ends were cut back, 4 bases at V and 1 base at J, with 10 bases in the middle. CDR3 length: 13 residues. The DNA for the CDR3 is TGCAGCGTTGTGGGGTTGGGGAACACTGAAGCTTTCTTT. It specifies CSVVGLGNTEAFF.

The V call is TRBV7-9, the J call TRBJ1-1, with TRBD1 as a possible D gene (6 bases). In germline, CDR1 is SEHNR, CDR2 FQNEAQ (reference sequence). The germline V and J ends were trimmed by 6 bases and 1 base, with 12 bases remaining between them. This CDR3 is built from 14 residues. For the CDR3, the DNA is TGTGCCAGCAGTTCAGGGGCCCCGAACACTGAAGCTTTCTTT. Amino acids: CASSSGAPNTEAFF.

The chain uses TRBV6-1 and TRBJ2-4; no definite D call. Germline V CDR1 and CDR2: MNHNS, SASEGT. Trimming pared 6 bases from V and 0 bases from J, leaving 6 bases between. The CDR3 has 13 residues. CDR3 DNA sequence: TGTGCCAGCAGCTCGGGAGCCAAAAACATTCAGTACTTC. This sequence encodes CASSSGAKNIQYF.

This rearrangement joins TRBV20-1 to TRBJ1-5, with D possibly matching TRBD1 (5 bases). CDR3 length: 14 amino acids. Germline loops: CDR1 DFQATT, CDR2 SNEGSKA (reference sequence). Between the trimmed V and J ends, which lost 4 bases and 0 bases, there was a span of 10 bases. CDR3 sequence (DNA): TGCAGTGCTACAGGGCAGTATAGCAATCAGCCCCAGCATTTT. It encodes CSATGQYSNQPQHF.

V is TRBV5-7 and J is TRBJ2-2; possibly TRBD1 or TRBD2 for D (5 bases each). TRBV5-7 is an ORF for which the function is uncertain. The CDR3 extends over 13 amino acids. Between the trimmed V and J ends, which lost 4 bases and 4 bases, there was a span of 8 bases. DNA of the CDR3: TGTGCCAGCAGCGGGGGTATCACCGGGGAGCTGTTTTTT. This codes for CASSGGITGELFF.

There are a few counts of this clonotype. CDR3 sequence: CASSFGTGWGTGELFF. For the CDR3, the DNA is TGTGCCAGCAGCTTCGGGACAGGGTGGGGCACCGGGGAGCTGTTTTTT. The rearrangement uses TRBV5-5 and TRBJ2-2, with TRBD1 identical over 9 bases. Per the germline V gene, CDR1 is SGHKS and CDR2 is YYEKEE (reference sequence). Trimming took 2 bases from V and 4 from J; bases not matched to a gene: 6. This CDR3 comprises 16 residues. The entire variable domain, with the rest obtained from reference TRBV5-5 and TRBJ2-2, is as follows: DAGVTQSPTHLIKTRGQQVTLRCSPISGHKSVSWYQQVLGQGPQFIFQYYEKEERGRGNFPDRFSARQFPNYSSELNVNALLLGDSALYLCASSFGTGWGTGELFFGEGSRLTVL.

This clonotype was found a few times. V gene TRBV20-1 combines with J gene TRBJ1-1, with TRBD1 matching over 7 bases. Per the germline V gene, CDR1 is DFQATT and CDR2 is SNEGSKA (reference sequence). The J segment lost 1 base and the V segment lost 6 bases, leaving 5 bases of the junction unmatched. The CDR3 covers 13 residues. CDR3: CSAPTGKNTEAFF. The CDR3 nucleotides read TGCAGTGCACCGACAGGGAAGAACACTGAAGCTTTCTTT.

The gene calls are TRBV11-2 and TRBJ2-3, with a tentative D call TRBD1 (6 bases). The length of the CDR3 is 17 residues. Germline V gene lookup returns CDR1 SGHAT and CDR2 FQNNGV. The V end lost 2 bases, the J end lost 1 base, and 16 bases lay between the germline ends. Here the CDR3 DNA reads TGTGCCAGCAGCTTATATCGGGACATCTATCGCACAGATACGCAGTATTTT. Protein product: CASSLYRDIYRTDTQYF.